Below, one T cell receptor (beta chain) is given with its context. In the same sample, other DNA sequences code for this CDR3. The source of the sample is a study of blood T cell repertoires in COVID-19. Study overall: From T cells, B-cell-depleted T cells, or PBMCs came the material, which was cDNA or gDNA.

Only in-frame clones appear in the TCRdb table, and some are missing; sequencing was by immunoSEQ multiplex PCR. This table holds around 160,000 clones, 78% found once. The CDR3 is 14 residues long. The V gene's germline CDR1 is SGHRS and CDR2 YFSETQ. The V and J ends lost 0 bases and 0 bases respectively, with 5 bases between them. The source of this sequence is a woman over 75 with acute or convalescent COVID-19. The chain carries TRBV5-1 and TRBJ2-3, with D hard to call. What was sequenced was peripheral blood. CDR3 sequence: CASSLGTSTDTQYF. The CDR3 nucleotides read TGCGCCAGCAGCTTGGGTACTAGCACAGATACGCAGTATTTT. The whole variable domain, remainder taken from reference TRBV5-1 and TRBJ2-3, is KAGVTQTPRYLIKTRGQQVTLSCSPISGHRSVSWYQQTPGQGLQFLFEYFSETQRNKGNFPGRFSGRQFSNSRSEMNVSTLELGDSALYLCASSLGTSTDTQYFGPGTRLTVL.